The T cell receptor beta chain under discussion was sequenced for a study of blood T cells in healthy people across ages (dated by TCRdb to the mid-2010s). At the level of the whole study: Template switching captured roughly one uniquely barcoded TCR beta cDNA molecule per two T cells in model experiments. To avoid experimental bias, donors of different ages were spread randomly across the sequencing lanes. The study measured age-related changes in TCR beta repertoire diversity using deep sequencing normalized with unique cDNA molecular identifiers. Donors were grouped into four age groups: young (average roughly 17 years), middle-aged (under 40), aged (roughly 62) and long-lived (approximately 75). For two donors (one aged 18 to 30 and one aged 80 or older), the study analyzed two additional independent replicas of 1 million unique cDNA reads from the same blood draw. On the study overall, not on this receptor specifically: There was a strong correlation between observed TCR beta diversity and the percentage of naive T cells measured by flow cytometry. Compared with the aged group, the long-lived group had more naive CD4+ T cells, fewer expanded clones and increased TCR diversity, a pattern suggesting age selection. The CMV infection status of donors was not known, potentially confounding age-related changes in expanded clonotypes. Estimates of total diversity based on one million sequenced T cells were regarded as lower bounds and as underestimates. Observed TCR beta diversity per million T cells fell roughly linearly with age, and a significant reduction was already apparent by age around 40. Bulk unsorted PBMC profiling prevented conclusive comparison of naive and antigen-experienced compartments.

Library generation was performed with 5' RACE. The sample was run on an Illumina HiSeq 2500. A second PCR of roughly 6 to 12 cycles was performed with a sample-barcoded 5' primer and a J-beta primer mix. A template-switch 5' adaptor carrying 12 random nucleotides introduced a unique molecular identifier onto each TCR beta cDNA molecule. Each sample yielded at least 2.5 million CDR3-containing paired-end reads. First-strand cDNA synthesis was performed from all RNA using the Mint cDNA synthesis kit, with priming by a TRBC-specific oligonucleotide. After uracil-DNA glycosylase treatment, a first 18-cycle PCR used universal primers M1SS and BC2_uni_R on all cDNA. Per the original workflow: For normalization, 1 million high-quality reads were randomly selected from each sample, with every read carrying a distinct molecular identifier. Instead of being binned into consensus sequences, reads with shared molecular identifiers were discarded. MiTCR, run with a Q25 quality threshold and the strictest error-elimination algorithm, handled CDR3 identification, clonotype clustering and error correction. A nonparametric unseen species model with Euler transformation was used to estimate a lower bound on total TCR beta diversity. The public reads were run again by TCRdb, first through fastp at Q25 and then through MiXCR, and only productive beta chains were kept. Rows with a matching CDR3 protein are joined into one entry that keeps the most common DNA and genes. The V and J calls and clone size are TCRdb's, not the authors'. This sample is represented by fewer than 900,000 distinct CDR3 sequences; 43% of them were singletons. 20% to 25% of the sample rests with the top ten.

The CDR3 runs 17 residues from the cysteine to the phenylalanine. CDR3 DNA is the only sequence kept; it has 51 bases, read in frame from the first base. The CDR1 and CDR2 encoded by the germline V gene are SGHVS and FNYEAQ. Systemically healthy Caucasian individuals from Russia, over 30 in total and aged about 6 to 100 years, were included as donors. Ten milliliters of peripheral blood were drawn from each donor into EDTA-treated Vacutainer tubes. Ficoll-Paque density-gradient centrifugation was used to isolate PBMCs, with at least 6 million per sample. Total RNA, at least 6 micrograms per sample, was extracted from PBMCs with Trizol reagent. Naive CD45RAhigh/CD27high T cell percentages were measured by flow cytometry on a PBMC aliquot from every donor. This clonotype was found once. The target of this receptor is not known. A much larger clone lies one base from this, so it may be a read error.

The sample taken for sequencing was blood. In this chain, TRBV7-6 is recombined with TRBJ2-5; perhaps TRBD2 is the D gene, with 7 bases matching. The clonotype comes from a woman aged 55-75 years in good health. The sequence in DNA is TGTACCAGCAGCTTAGTTGATCCCACCGGGGGGCGGGAGACCCAGTACTTC. Its product reads: CTSSLVDPTGGRETQYF.